Reported below is one TCR beta chain. The antigen is unknown. This sample was taken from a study of STAT5B mutations in CD4+ large granular lymphocyte leukemia. The CDR3 is 17 amino acids. The V end lost 2 bases, the J end lost 3 bases, and 19 bases lay between the germline ends. CDR1 and CDR2 (germline): SEHNR, FQNEAQ (reference sequence). General study findings and limits: No patients shared main leukemic clonotypes, though roughly 25% appeared at low frequency elsewhere.

TCRdb's table, derived via immunoSEQ multiplex PCR, lists solely in-frame clones and lacks some. The profile shows 25,000 to 30,000 clones, less than 85% of them singletons. The TCR originated in a human donor in good health. The chain is built from TRBV7-9 and TRBJ2-5; D not certain. The material sequenced was CD4+ T cells from blood buffy coats. The CDR3 protein is CASSLSRIGGLEETQYF. CDR3 DNA: TGTGCCAGCAGCTTATCGCGGATAGGTGGCCTTGAAGAGACCCAGTACTTC.